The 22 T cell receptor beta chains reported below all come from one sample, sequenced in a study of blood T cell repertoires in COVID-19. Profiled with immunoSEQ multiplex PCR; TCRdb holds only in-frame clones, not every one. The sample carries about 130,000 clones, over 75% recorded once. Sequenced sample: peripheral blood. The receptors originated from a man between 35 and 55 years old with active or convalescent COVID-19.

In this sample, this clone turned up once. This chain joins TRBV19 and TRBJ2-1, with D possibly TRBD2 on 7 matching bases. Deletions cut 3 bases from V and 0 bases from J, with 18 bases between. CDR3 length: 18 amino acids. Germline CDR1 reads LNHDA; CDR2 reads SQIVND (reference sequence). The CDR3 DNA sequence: TGTGCCAGTAGTATTACCGGCGGGGGCCCGAGCTCCTACAATGAGCAGTTCTTC. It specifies CASSITGGGPSSYNEQFF.

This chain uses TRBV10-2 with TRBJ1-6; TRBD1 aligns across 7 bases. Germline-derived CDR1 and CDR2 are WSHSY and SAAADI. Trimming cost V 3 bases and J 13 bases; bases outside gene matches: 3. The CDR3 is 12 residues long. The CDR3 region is CASSDNRGPLHF. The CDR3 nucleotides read TGCGCCAGCAGTGATAACAGGGGTCCCCTCCACTTT.

CDR3 sequence (DNA): TGTGCCAGCAGCCAAGAGAAGGGACTAGCGGGGGGAGGCTCCTACAATGAGCAGTTCTTC. Translation: CASSQEKGLAGGGSYNEQFF. This sequence joins TRBV14 and TRBJ2-1; TRBD2 matches 15 bases. CDR1 and CDR2 from the germline V gene are SGHDN and FVKESK. V shed 0 bases, J shed 0 bases, and the junction held 6 bases outside the gene matches. This CDR3 spans 20 amino acids.

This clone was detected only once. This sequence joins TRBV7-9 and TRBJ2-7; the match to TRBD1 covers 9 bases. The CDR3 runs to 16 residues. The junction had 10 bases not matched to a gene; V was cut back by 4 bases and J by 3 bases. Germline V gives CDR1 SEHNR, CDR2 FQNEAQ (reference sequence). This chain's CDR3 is CASSSLRQGGIYEQYF. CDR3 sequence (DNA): TGTGCCAGCAGCTCGTTAAGACAGGGGGGAATCTACGAGCAGTACTTC.

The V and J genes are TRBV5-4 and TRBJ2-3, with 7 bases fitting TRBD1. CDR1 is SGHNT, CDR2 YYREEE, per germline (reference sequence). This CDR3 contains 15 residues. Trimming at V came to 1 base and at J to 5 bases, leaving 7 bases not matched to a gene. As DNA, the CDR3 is TGTGCCAGCAGCTTGAAGGGGGCTGTAGAAGATACGCAGTATTTT. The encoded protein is CASSLKGAVEDTQYF.

In DNA, the CDR3 is TGTGCCACCAGCAGAGCCCGGGACAGGGGTTCACCCCTCCACTTT. Translation gives CATSRARDRGSPLHF. The chain links TRBV15 to TRBJ1-6, with 10 bases lining up with TRBD1. Germline V gives CDR1 LNHNV, CDR2 YYDKDF (reference sequence). V was clipped by 1 base and J by 9 bases; unmatched bases: 3. CDR3 length equals 15 residues.

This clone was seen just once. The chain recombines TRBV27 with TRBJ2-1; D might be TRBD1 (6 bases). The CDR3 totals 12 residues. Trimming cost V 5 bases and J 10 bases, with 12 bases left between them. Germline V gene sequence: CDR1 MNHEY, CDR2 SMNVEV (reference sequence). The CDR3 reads CASSPQTGEQFF. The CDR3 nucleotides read TGTGCCAGCAGTCCTCAAACAGGGGAGCAGTTCTTC.

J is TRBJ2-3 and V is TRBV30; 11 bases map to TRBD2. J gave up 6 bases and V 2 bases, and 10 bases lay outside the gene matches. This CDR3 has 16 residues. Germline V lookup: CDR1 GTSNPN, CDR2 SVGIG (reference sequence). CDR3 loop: CAWSPRTSGPYDTQYF. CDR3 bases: TGTGCCTGGAGTCCGAGGACTAGCGGGCCTTACGATACGCAGTATTTT.

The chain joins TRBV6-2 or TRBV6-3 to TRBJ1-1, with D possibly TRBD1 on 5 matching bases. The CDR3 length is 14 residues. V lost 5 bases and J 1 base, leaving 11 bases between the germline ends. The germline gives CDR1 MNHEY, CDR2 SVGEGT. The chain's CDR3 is CASSGTRENTEAFF. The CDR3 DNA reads TGTGCCAGCAGTGGAACCAGGGAGAACACTGAAGCTTTCTTT.

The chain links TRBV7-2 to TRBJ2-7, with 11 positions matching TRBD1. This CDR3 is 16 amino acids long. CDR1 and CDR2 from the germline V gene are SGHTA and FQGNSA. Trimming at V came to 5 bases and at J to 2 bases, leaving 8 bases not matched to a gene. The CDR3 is CASSTHRGQGAYEQYF. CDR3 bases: TGTGCCAGCAGCACGCACCGGGGACAGGGGGCCTACGAGCAGTACTTC.

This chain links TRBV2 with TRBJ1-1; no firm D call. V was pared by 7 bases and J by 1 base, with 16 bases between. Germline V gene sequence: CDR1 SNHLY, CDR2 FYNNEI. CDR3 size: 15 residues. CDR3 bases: TGTGCCAGCACCTCCACGGCACAGCCGAACACTGAAGCTTTCTTT. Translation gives CASTSTAQPNTEAFF.

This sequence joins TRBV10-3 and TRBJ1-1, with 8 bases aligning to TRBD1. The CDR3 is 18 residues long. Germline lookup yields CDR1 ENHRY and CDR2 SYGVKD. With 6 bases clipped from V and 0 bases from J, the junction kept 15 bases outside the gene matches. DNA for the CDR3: TGTGCCATCAGGACAGGAACCGGGACAGGAGAATTGAACACTGAAGCTTTCTTT. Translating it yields CAIRTGTGTGELNTEAFF.

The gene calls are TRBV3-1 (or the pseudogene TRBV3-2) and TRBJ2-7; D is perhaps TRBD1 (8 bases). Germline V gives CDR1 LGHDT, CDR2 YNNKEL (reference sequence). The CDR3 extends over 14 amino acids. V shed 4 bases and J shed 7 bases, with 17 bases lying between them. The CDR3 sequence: CASSLTGGLREQYF. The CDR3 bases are TGTGCCAGCAGCCTTACAGGGGGACTACGAGAGCAGTACTTC.

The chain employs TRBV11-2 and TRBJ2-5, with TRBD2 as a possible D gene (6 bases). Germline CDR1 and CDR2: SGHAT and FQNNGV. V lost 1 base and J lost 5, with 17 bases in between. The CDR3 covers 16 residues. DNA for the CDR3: TGTGCCAGCAGCTTAGGCTGGGTTGGCGGAGGGGAGACCCAGTACTTC. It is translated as CASSLGWVGGGETQYF.

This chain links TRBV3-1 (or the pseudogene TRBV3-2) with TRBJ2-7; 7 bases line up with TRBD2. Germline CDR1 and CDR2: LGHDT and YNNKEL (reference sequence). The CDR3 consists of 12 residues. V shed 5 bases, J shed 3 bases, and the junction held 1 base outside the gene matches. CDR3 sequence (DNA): TGTGCCAGCAGCGGGACTAACTACGAGCAGTACTTC. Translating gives CASSGTNYEQYF.

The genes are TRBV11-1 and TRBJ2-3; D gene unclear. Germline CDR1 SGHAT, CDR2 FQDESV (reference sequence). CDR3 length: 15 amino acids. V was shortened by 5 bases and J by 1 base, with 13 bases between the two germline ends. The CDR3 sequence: CASSKTRTRTDTQYF. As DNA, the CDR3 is TGTGCCAGCAGCAAGACTCGAACCCGCACAGATACGCAGTATTTT.

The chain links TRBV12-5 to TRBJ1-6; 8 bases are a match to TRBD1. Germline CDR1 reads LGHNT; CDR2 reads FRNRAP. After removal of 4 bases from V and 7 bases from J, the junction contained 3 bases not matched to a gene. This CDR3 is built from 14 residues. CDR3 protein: CASGYDRGNSPLHF. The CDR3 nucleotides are TGTGCTAGTGGTTATGACAGGGGCAATTCACCCCTCCACTTT.

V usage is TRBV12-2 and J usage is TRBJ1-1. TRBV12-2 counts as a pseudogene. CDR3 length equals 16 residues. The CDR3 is CASRHKGRYENTEAFF. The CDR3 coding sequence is TGTGCAAGTCGCCACAAGGGGAGGTATGAGAACACTGAAGCTTTCTTT.

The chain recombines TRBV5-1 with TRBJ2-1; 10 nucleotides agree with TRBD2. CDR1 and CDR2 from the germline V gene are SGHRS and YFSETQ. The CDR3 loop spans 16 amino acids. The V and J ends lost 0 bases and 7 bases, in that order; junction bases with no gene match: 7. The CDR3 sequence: CASSLAPAGGHNEQFF. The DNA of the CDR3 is TGCGCCAGCAGCTTGGCCCCAGCGGGGGGGCATAATGAGCAGTTCTTC.

The CDR3 protein is CASSPPTGRGGELFF. CDR3 coding DNA: TGTGCCAGCTCACCACCGACAGGGAGAGGCGGGGAGCTGTTTTTT. This rearrangement joins TRBV18 to TRBJ2-2, with 7 positions matching TRBD1. Germline CDR1 reads KGHSH; CDR2 reads LQKENI. The CDR3 is 15 residues long. The V and J ends lost 0 bases and 7 bases, in that order; junction bases with no gene match: 5.

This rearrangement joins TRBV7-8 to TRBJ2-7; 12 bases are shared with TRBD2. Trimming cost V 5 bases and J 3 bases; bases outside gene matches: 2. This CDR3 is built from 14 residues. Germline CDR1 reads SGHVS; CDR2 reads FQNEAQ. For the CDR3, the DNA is TGTGCCAGCAGCCGGACTAGCGGGGTCTACGAGCAGTACTTC. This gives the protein CASSRTSGVYEQYF.

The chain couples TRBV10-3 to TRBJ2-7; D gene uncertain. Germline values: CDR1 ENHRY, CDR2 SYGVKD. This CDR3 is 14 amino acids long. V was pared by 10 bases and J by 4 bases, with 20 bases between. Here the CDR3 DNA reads TGTGCCACCGCCCCCGGGTCGGAAATATACGAGCAGTACTTC. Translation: CATAPGSEIYEQYF.